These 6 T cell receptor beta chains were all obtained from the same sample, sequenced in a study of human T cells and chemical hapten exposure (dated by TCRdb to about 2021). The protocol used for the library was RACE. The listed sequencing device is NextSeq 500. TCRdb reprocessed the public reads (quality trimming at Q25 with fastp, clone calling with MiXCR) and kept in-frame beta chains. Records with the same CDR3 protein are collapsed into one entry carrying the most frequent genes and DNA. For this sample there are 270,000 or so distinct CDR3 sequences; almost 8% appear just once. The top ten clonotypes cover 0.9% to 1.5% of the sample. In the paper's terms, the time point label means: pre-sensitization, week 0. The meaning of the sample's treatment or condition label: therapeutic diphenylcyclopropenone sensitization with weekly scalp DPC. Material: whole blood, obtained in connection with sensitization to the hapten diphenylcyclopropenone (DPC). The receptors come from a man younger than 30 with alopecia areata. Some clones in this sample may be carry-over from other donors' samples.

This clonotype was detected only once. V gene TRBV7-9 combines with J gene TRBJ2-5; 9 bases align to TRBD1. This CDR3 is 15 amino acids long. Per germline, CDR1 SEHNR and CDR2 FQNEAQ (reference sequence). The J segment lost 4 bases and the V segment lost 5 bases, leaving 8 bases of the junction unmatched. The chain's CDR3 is CASSQNRGRGETQYF. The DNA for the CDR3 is TGTGCCAGCAGCCAGAACAGGGGGCGCGGAGAGACCCAGTACTTC.

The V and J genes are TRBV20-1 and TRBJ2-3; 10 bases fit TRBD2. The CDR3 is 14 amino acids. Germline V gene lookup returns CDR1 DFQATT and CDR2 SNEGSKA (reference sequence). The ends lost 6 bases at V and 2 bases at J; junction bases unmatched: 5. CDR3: CSARTSGYTDTQYF. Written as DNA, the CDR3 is TGCAGTGCCAGGACTAGCGGTTACACAGATACGCAGTATTTT.

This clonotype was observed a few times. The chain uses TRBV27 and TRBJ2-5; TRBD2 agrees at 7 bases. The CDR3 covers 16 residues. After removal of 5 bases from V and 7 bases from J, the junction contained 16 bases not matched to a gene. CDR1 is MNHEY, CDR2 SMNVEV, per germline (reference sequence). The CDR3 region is CASSLTTGGRGATQYF. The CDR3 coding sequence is TGTGCCAGCAGTCTAACGACGGGGGGACGAGGCGCGACCCAGTACTTC.

The CDR3, as DNA: TGCAGTGCTAGAGATCCGGGATTCCCTGAAGCTTTCTTT. Its protein is CSARDPGFPEAFF. This sequence joins TRBV20-1 and TRBJ1-1, with no clear D. Germline V gene lookup returns CDR1 DFQATT and CDR2 SNEGSKA (reference sequence). The CDR3 is 13 amino acids. V was clipped by 0 bases and J by 6 bases, with 11 bases between them.

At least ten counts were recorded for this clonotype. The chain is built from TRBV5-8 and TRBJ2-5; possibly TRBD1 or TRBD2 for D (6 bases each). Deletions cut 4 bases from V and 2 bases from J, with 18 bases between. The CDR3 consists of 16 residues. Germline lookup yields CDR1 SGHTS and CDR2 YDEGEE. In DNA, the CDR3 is TGTGCCAGCAGCCTGCTTGGGGGCGGGGAGCAAGAGACCCAGTACTTC. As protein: CASSLLGGGEQETQYF.

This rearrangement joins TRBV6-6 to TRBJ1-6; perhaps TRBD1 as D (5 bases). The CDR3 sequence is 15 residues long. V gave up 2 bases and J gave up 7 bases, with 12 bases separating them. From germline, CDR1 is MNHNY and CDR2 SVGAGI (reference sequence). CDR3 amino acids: CASSYVDNRNSPLHF. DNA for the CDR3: TGTGCCAGCAGTTACGTGGACAACCGAAATTCACCCCTCCACTTT.